The 2 T cell receptor beta chains below come from one sample, sequenced in a study of OX40 agonist ivuxolimab in advanced cancers. Method: immunoSEQ multiplex PCR; TCRdb's copy keeps in-frame clones and lacks some. The sample lists around 150,000 clones; about 93% were seen once. The sequencing used CD4+ or CD8+ T cells sorted from blood, collected in a trial of the OX40 agonist ivuxolimab. These receptors were obtained from an adult with an advanced solid tumor such as melanoma, head and neck, liver or kidney cancer.

CDR3 sequence (DNA): TGTGCCAGCAGCTTGGAGGGGTCCAGCTCCTACGAGCAGTACTTC. Translating it yields CASSLEGSSSYEQYF. This chain joins TRBV5-4 and TRBJ2-7; perhaps TRBD1 as D (5 bases). CDR3 size: 15 residues. V shed 0 bases and J shed 0 bases, with 10 bases lying between them. Germline values: CDR1 SGHNT, CDR2 YYREEE (reference sequence).

The J gene is TRBJ2-2, the V gene TRBV6-1, with 11 bases aligning to TRBD2. Germline CDR1 is MNHNS and CDR2 is SASEGT. The CDR3 is 15 residues long. With V trimmed by 6 bases and J by 5 bases, 5 bases remained unmatched. CDR3 DNA: TGTGCCAGCAGGACTAGCGGGAAAGGAACCGGGGAGCTGTTTTTT. Its protein is CASRTSGKGTGELFF.